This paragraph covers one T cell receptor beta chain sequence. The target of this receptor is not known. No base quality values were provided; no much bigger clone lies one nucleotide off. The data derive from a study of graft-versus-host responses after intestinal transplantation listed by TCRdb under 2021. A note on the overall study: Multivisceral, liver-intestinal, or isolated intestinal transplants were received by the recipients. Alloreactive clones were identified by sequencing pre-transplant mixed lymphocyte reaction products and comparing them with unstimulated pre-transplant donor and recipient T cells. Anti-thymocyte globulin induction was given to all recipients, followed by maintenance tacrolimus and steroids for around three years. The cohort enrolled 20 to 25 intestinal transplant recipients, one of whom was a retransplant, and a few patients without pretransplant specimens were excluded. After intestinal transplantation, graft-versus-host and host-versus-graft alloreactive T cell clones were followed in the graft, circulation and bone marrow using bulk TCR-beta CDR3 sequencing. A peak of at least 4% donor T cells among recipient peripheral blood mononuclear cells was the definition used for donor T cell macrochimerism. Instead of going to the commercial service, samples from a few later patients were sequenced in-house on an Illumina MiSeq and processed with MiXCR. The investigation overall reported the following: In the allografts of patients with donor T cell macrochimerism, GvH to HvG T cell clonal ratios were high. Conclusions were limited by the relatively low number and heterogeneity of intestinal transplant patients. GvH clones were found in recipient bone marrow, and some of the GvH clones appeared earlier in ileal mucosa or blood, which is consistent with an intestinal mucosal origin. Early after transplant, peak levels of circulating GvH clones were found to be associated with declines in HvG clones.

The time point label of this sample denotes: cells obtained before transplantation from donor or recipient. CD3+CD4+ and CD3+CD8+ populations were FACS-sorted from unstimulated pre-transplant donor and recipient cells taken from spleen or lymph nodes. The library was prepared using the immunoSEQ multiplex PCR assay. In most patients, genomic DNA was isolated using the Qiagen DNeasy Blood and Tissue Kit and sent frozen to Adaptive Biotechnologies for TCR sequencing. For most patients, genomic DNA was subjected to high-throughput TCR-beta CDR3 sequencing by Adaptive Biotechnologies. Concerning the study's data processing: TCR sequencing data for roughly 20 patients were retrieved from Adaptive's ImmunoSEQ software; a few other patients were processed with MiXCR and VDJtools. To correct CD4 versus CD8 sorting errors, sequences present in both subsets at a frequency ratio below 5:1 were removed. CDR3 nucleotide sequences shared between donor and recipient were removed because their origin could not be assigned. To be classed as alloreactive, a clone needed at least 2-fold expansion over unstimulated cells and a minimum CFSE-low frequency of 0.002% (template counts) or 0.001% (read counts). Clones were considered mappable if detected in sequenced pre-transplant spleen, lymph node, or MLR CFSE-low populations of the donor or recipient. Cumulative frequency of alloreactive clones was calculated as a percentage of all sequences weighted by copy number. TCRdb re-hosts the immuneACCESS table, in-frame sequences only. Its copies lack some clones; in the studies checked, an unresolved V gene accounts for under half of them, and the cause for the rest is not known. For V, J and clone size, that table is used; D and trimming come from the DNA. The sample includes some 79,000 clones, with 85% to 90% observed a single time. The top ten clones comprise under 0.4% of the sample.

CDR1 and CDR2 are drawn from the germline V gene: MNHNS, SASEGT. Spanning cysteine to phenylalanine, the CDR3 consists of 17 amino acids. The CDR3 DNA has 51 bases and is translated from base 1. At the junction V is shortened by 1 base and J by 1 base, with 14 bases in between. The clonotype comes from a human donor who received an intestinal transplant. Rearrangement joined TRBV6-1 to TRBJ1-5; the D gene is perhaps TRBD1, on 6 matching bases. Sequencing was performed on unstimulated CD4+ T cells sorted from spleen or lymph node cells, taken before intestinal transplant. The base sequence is TGTGCCAGCAGTGAAGAGGGACAACTTCACAGCAATCAGCCCCAGCATTTT. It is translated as CASSEEGQLHSNQPQHF.